Listed here is a single T cell receptor (beta chain). Its antigen specificity is not known. Nothing much larger sits one base from this clone, and base qualities are not available. The sample originates from a study of CD8+CD57+ T cells in acquired aplastic anemia (dated by TCRdb to the late 2010s). With regard to the full study: A mean of 3.2 ug of DNA, ranging from about 0.17 to 30 ug, was extracted from sorted CD4+ and CD8+ cells. A CD8+CD57+ expansion meant a frequency higher than the mean frequency seen in healthy subjects. Overall study results and their limits: Patients and healthy controls showed no significant difference in CD8+ Simpson's diversity (P=0.060). Roughly 30 CD8+ CDR3 sequences were shared between patients and controls but appeared highly expressed in patients and within their immunodominant clones.

Profiling of TCR beta VDJ combinations and CDR3 sequences used genomic DNA as the template. An Illumina HiSeq 2000 was the platform used for TCR repertoire sequencing. In the original analysis: Repertoire assessment relied on Simpson's diversity index, CDR3 size and DJ length profiles, and TRBV/TRBJ rearrangement plots. The most abundant DNA sequence in the deep sequencing data was defined as the immunodominant clone. CDR3 amino acid sequences were screened for sharing across subjects and compared with published repertoires and the VDJdb database. TCRdb redid the processing of the public reads, applying fastp at Q25 and MiXCR, and retained in-frame beta chains. All rows with the same CDR3 protein become a single entry with the most common DNA and genes. TCRdb's processing, not the authors', yielded these V and J calls. Here the sample has approximately 300,000 distinct CDR3 sequences; 56% occur a single time. Clones ranked in the top ten supply around 1.2% of the sample.

The patients picked for sequencing were ones in whom flow cytometry had shown an expansion of CD8+CD57+ cells. Severe acquired aplastic anemia was diagnosed in all patients according to International Study of Aplastic Anemia and Agranulocytosis and Camitta criteria. No therapy had been received by the patients at the time of blood sampling. TCR repertoires of sorted CD4+ and CD8+ blood T cells from severe aplastic anemia patients and healthy subjects were deep-sequenced in the study. In the USA, patient enrollment took place under clinicaltrials.gov protocols 00001620, 01623167, 00001397, 00071045, 00081523 and 00961064. Ficoll-Paque density gradient centrifugation was used to isolate peripheral blood mononuclear cells. Before DNA was extracted, CD4+ and CD8+ T cells were sorted using either FACS or magnetic beads. The junction shows trimming of 3 bases on V and 2 bases on J, plus 11 bases between the germline ends. The cysteine opens and the phenylalanine closes a CDR3 of 15 amino acids. Left in the record is the CDR3 DNA by itself, 45 bases read in frame from the first base. Looking up the germline V gene yields CDR1 SGDLS and CDR2 YYNGEE.

What was sequenced was sorted CD4+, CD8+, or CD8+CD57+ T cells (not recorded which) from PBMCs. The clonotype comes from a human donor with aplastic anemia. The chain is assembled from TRBV9 and TRBJ2-2, with TRBD1 perhaps the D gene, on 6 matching bases. The CDR3 region reads CASSEWTANTGELFF. The DNA is as follows: TGTGCCAGCAGCGAGTGGACAGCAAACACCGGGGAGCTGTTTTTT.